The next 17 T cell receptor beta chains were all read from a single sample in a study of T-cell memory formation after mild COVID-19. TCRdb called the 5' RACE reads again in MiXCR, with one record for every CDR3 protein. Of 300,000 to 400,000 distinct CDR3 sequences detected, 13% appear once; the ten largest clones hold roughly a fifth. The specimen was PBMCs or a T cell subset sorted from them (not recorded which). These receptors were obtained from a man aged 18 to 29 who had mild COVID-19 (a few samples of this study predate the infection). Cell type and time point are not known.

The rearrangement uses TRBV6-6 and TRBJ1-5, with TRBD1 identical over 8 bases. J was trimmed by 6 bases and V by 2 bases; bases with no gene match: 9. The germline CDR1 and CDR2 sequences are MNHNY and SVGAGI (reference sequence). The CDR3 is 16 residues long. The CDR3 sequence is CASSYPGQVYAQPQHF. Here the CDR3 DNA reads TGTGCCAGCAGTTACCCGGGACAGGTTTATGCTCAGCCCCAGCATTTT.

The CDR3 sequence: CASSQTPARIQETQYF. The CDR3 coding sequence is TGCGCCAGCAGCCAAACCCCGGCACGGATACAAGAGACCCAGTACTTC. J is TRBJ2-5 and V is TRBV4-1, with D uncertain. V was trimmed by 2 bases and J by 2 bases, leaving 15 bases between them. This CDR3 is 16 amino acids long. Per the germline V gene, CDR1 is MGHRA and CDR2 is YSYEKL.

This clonotype was counted a few times. V is TRBV2 and J is TRBJ2-1; 7 nucleotides match TRBD2. J was trimmed by 3 bases and V by 2 bases; bases with no gene match: 1. The CDR3 totals 14 residues. Germline-derived CDR1 and CDR2 are SNHLY and FYNNEI. Written as DNA, the CDR3 is TGTGCCAGCAGTGAACCGGGGGGCTACAATGAGCAGTTCTTC. Its protein is CASSEPGGYNEQFF.

J is TRBJ1-6 and V is TRBV7-9; D might be TRBD1 (5 bases). Germline V gene sequence: CDR1 SEHNR, CDR2 FQNEAQ (reference sequence). Trimming stripped 2 bases from V and 0 bases from J, with 14 bases between. This CDR3 region has 18 residues. CDR3 nucleotides: TGTGCCAGCAGCTTATGGCGGGACGCGAGCTCCTATAATTCACCCCTCCACTTT. Residues: CASSLWRDASSYNSPLHF.

This clonotype was recorded at least ten times. The chain has TRBV5-5 and TRBJ2-5; 7 positions match TRBD1. The CDR3 has 16 residues. The germline gives CDR1 SGHKS, CDR2 YYEKEE (reference sequence). V was clipped by 4 bases and J by 1 base; unmatched bases: 10. The CDR3 sequence: CASSGTMTGSQETQYF. For the CDR3, the DNA is TGTGCCAGCAGCGGGACGATGACAGGGAGCCAAGAGACCCAGTACTTC.

In its sample, this clonotype was seen a few times. The chain employs TRBV4-2 and TRBJ2-6; D ambiguous. Germline CDR1 and CDR2: LGHNA and YNFKEQ. V was shortened by 0 bases and J by 4 bases, with 10 bases between the two germline ends. This CDR3 is 16 amino acids long. In nucleotides, the CDR3 is TGTGCCAGCAGCCAAGATCGGGTCACCGGGGCCAACGTCCTGACTTTC. Translated, it gives CASSQDRVTGANVLTF.

This clonotype was counted a few times. The CDR3: CSASPVVGGAKNIQYF. The CDR3 DNA sequence: TGCAGTGCTAGTCCCGTCGTCGGGGGGGCCAAAAACATTCAGTACTTC. The chain is built from TRBV20-1 and TRBJ2-4; TRBD2 matches 7 bases. CDR1 and CDR2 (germline): DFQATT, SNEGSKA (reference sequence). This CDR3 has 16 residues. V lost 3 bases, J lost 1 base, and 9 bases stayed unmatched.

This clonotype has a handful of counts. The V gene is TRBV30, the J gene TRBJ1-5, with D perhaps TRBD1 (6 bases). V was pared by 3 bases and J by 9 bases, with 21 bases between. Per germline, CDR1 GTSNPN and CDR2 SVGIG (reference sequence). This CDR3 contains 15 residues. CDR3 coding DNA: TGTGCCTGGAGCCAACAACAGGGTTCAGGGGTGCCCCAGCATTTT. It is translated as CAWSQQQGSGVPQHF.

This clonotype has only a few counts. The V call is TRBV7-2, the J call TRBJ1-5, with D unresolved. The CDR3 is 14 residues long. The V and J ends lost 2 bases and 4 bases respectively, with 9 bases between them. Germline CDR1 reads SGHTA; CDR2 reads FQGNSA. The CDR3 loop is CASSLPPGNQPQHF. The CDR3 DNA follows: TGTGCCAGCAGCTTACCCCCGGGGAATCAGCCCCAGCATTTT.

This clonotype was observed a handful of times. The genes are TRBV18 and TRBJ1-2; a possible D gene is TRBD1 (6 bases). Trimming took 3 bases from V and 8 from J, leaving 16 bases between them. Germline CDR1 reads KGHSH; CDR2 reads LQKENI. This CDR3 is built from 14 residues. Here the CDR3 DNA reads TGTGCCAGCTCACCTACCAGGGGTGACGAGGGCTACACCTTC. Translating gives CASSPTRGDEGYTF.

This clonotype was picked up many times. This chain connects TRBV5-1 to TRBJ2-1; a possible D gene is TRBD2 (5 bases). Germline V gene lookup returns CDR1 SGHRS and CDR2 YFSETQ. V lost 4 bases and J lost 4, with 12 bases in between. The CDR3 length is 14 residues. CDR3 loop: CASSPTGIYNEQFF. In DNA form, the CDR3 reads TGCGCCAGCAGCCCAACCGGGATTTACAATGAGCAGTTCTTC.

This clonotype was observed at least ten times. This sequence joins TRBV5-1 and TRBJ1-3; 9 nucleotides match TRBD1. J gave up 2 bases and V 0 bases, and 0 bases lay outside the gene matches. Germline V gene data show CDR1 as SGHRS and CDR2 as YFSETQ. This CDR3 is built from 15 residues. CDR3 DNA: TGCGCCAGCAGCTTGGGACAGGGGGCTGGAAACACCATATATTTT. As protein: CASSLGQGAGNTIYF.

This clonotype has more than one count but fewer than ten. The J gene is TRBJ2-3, the V gene TRBV5-1, with 8 bases lining up with TRBD2. CDR3 length equals 15 residues. Germline values: CDR1 SGHRS, CDR2 YFSETQ. V lost 6 bases and J lost 2; bases outside the gene matches: 8. CDR3 coding DNA: TGCGCCAGCACCCTGGCGGGGGGCTACACAGATACGCAGTATTTT. It encodes CASTLAGGYTDTQYF. The full variable domain, rest sourced from reference TRBV5-1 and TRBJ2-3, is KAGVTQTPRYLIKTRGQQVTLSCSPISGHRSVSWYQQTPGQGLQFLFEYFSETQRNKGNFPGRFSGRQFSNSRSEMNVSTLELGDSALYLCASTLAGGYTDTQYFGPGTRLTVL.

In this sample, this clonotype turned up a few times. The chain couples TRBV19 to TRBJ1-1, with a possible D match to TRBD1 (6 bases). Germline V gene data show CDR1 as LNHDA and CDR2 as SQIVND (reference sequence). V lost 4 bases to trimming and J lost 1 base, with 10 bases between them. This CDR3 is built from 14 residues. The CDR3: CASSRGAENTEAFF. Here the CDR3 DNA reads TGTGCCAGTAGTAGGGGGGCGGAGAACACTGAAGCTTTCTTT.

The chain links TRBV4-3 to TRBJ2-5; 12 bases align to TRBD2. CDR3 length: 16 residues. Losses at the gene ends were 0 bases for V and 4 bases for J; bases not matched to a gene: 3. The germline V gene encodes CDR1 LGHNA and CDR2 YSLEER. The CDR3 sequence: CASSQELAGGRETQYF. The DNA for the CDR3 is TGCGCCAGCAGCCAAGAACTAGCGGGGGGCCGAGAGACCCAGTACTTC.

The chain couples TRBV4-1 to TRBJ1-6; unclear D gene. Trimming shortened V by 0 bases and J by 9 bases, and 12 bases separated the two germline ends. The CDR3 spans 15 residues. The V gene's germline CDR1 is MGHRA and CDR2 YSYEKL. CDR3 amino acids: CASSQDVAGSSPLHF. As DNA, the CDR3 is TGCGCCAGCAGCCAAGATGTTGCCGGGAGTTCACCCCTCCACTTT.

V and J are TRBV7-9 and TRBJ2-1; a weak D match, TRBD1 (7 bases). V was shortened by 6 bases and J by 5 bases, with 20 bases between the two germline ends. This CDR3 comprises 16 residues. Germline CDR1 is SEHNR and CDR2 is FQNEAQ (reference sequence). Here the CDR3 reads CASREGYRGRNNEQFF. The CDR3 region has the DNA TGTGCCAGCAGGGAGGGGTACAGGGGCCGGAACAATGAGCAGTTCTTC. The entire variable domain, with the rest obtained from reference TRBV7-9 and TRBJ2-1, is as follows: DTGVSQNPRHKITKRGQNVTFRCDPISEHNRLYWYRQTLGQGPEFLTYFQNEAQLEKSRLLSDRFSAERPKGSFSTLEIQRTEQGDSAMYLCASREGYRGRNNEQFFGPGTRLTVL.